This record looks at one T cell receptor beta chain sequence and its context. The data originate from a study of graft-versus-host responses after intestinal transplantation. V lost 7 bases and J lost 1, with 8 bases in between. This CDR3 region has 14 residues. CDR1 is SEHNR and CDR2 is FQNEAQ in the germline V gene (reference sequence). The protocol was immunoSEQ multiplex PCR, while the TCRdb copy is restricted to in-frame clones and leaves out a portion. The data show about 39,000 clones, more than 85% seen once. The sample in question was PBMCs, obtained less than 750 days after intestinal transplantation. The V gene is TRBV7-9, the J gene TRBJ2-6, with D possibly matching TRBD2 (5 bases). This receptor was taken from a human patient who received an intestinal transplant, so some T cells may come from the graft donor. The chain's CDR3 is CASIGESGANVLTF. The CDR3 DNA follows: TGTGCCAGCATCGGGGAGTCTGGGGCCAACGTCCTGACTTTC.